The sequence of this T cell receptor (beta chain) was determined in a study of blood T cell repertoires in COVID-19. Looking at the study overall: Acute and convalescent COVID-19 samples came from the United States, Italy and Spain. T cells, B-cell-depleted T cells, or PBMCs supplied cDNA or gDNA.

In the case of this clone: The identical CDR3 is also encoded by other nucleotide sequences in the sample.

The CDR3 is made up of 13 amino acids. The V gene's germline CDR1 is MNHEY and CDR2 SMNVEV (reference sequence). V lost 5 bases to trimming and J lost 4 bases; unmatched junction nucleotides: 2. In the original workflow: Using reference gene primer amplification, nucleated cell counts were estimated. TCRdb's table, derived via immunoSEQ multiplex PCR, lists solely in-frame clones and lacks some. V, J and clone size are those of that table, while D and trimming were read from the DNA. Here the sample spans around 200,000 clones, about 85% being singletons. The sequenced material came from peripheral blood. This TCR was recovered from a woman aged 18-35 years who had recovered from COVID-19. This chain connects TRBV27 to TRBJ2-7, with 10 bases identical to TRBD2. The CDR3 nucleotides are TGTGCCAGCAGTCTAGCGGGGGCATACGAGCAGTACTTC. Translating gives CASSLAGAYEQYF.